These 23 T cell receptor beta chains were all obtained from the same sample, sequenced in a study of shared clonotypes between healthy human individuals. Only in-frame clones appear in the TCRdb table, and some are missing; sequencing was by immunoSEQ multiplex PCR. The data show some 2 million clones, around 95% seen once. The sequencing input was naive CD4+ T cells sorted from blood. Described subset: CD45RA+ positively selected. The receptors shown here come from a man between 18 and 29 years old in good health.

With regard to this clone: The sample holds other DNA sequences that translate to the same CDR3. This chain links TRBV19 with TRBJ1-3; D remains ambiguous. V lost 6 bases, J lost 1 base, and 4 bases lay in between. CDR1 is LNHDA and CDR2 is SQIVND in the germline V gene (reference sequence). The CDR3 is made up of 12 amino acids. The CDR3 bases are TGTGCCAGTAGCCAGTCTGGAAACACCATATATTTT. Translated, it gives CASSQSGNTIYF.

CDR3: CASSSDRSNYGYTF. The CDR3 bases are TGTGCCAGCTCCTCGGACAGGAGTAACTATGGCTACACCTTC. The rearrangement links TRBV18 to TRBJ1-2, with 7 bases aligning to TRBD1. Germline loops: CDR1 KGHSH, CDR2 LQKENI. Trimming cost V 6 bases and J 1 base; bases outside gene matches: 5. This CDR3 contains 14 residues.

The sample holds one count of this clone. The rearrangement uses TRBV7-9 and TRBJ1-2; D unresolved. Germline CDR1 is SEHNR and CDR2 is FQNEAQ (reference sequence). The CDR3 totals 15 residues. The V end was cut by 1 base, the J end by 0 bases, with 9 bases between. CDR3 DNA: TGTGCCAGCAGCTTAGTCGGCTCCGCTAACTATGGCTACACCTTC. Translation: CASSLVGSANYGYTF.

The rearrangement uses TRBV6-5 and TRBJ1-6; 7 nucleotides match TRBD1. CDR1 is MNHEY and CDR2 is SVGAGI in the germline V gene. CDR3 length: 15 amino acids. With V trimmed by 2 bases and J by 10 bases, 8 bases remained unmatched. CDR3 residues: CASSYAGQAGSPLHF. CDR3 bases: TGTGCCAGCAGTTACGCCGGACAGGCAGGATCACCCCTCCACTTT.

The chain joins TRBV11-2 to TRBJ1-4; a weak D match, TRBD1 (6 bases). The CDR3 sequence is 13 residues long. V lost 5 bases, J lost 10 bases, and 14 bases lay in between. The germline CDR1 and CDR2 sequences are SGHAT and FQNNGV. In DNA form, the CDR3 reads TGTGCCAGCAGCCTGAAGGACAGCGGAAAACTGTTTTTT. Protein: CASSLKDSGKLFF.

CDR3 in DNA: TGCAGCGTTGAAGTCACCCGCAATGAGCAGTTCTTC. Protein sequence: CSVEVTRNEQFF. This chain joins TRBV29-1 and TRBJ2-1; D is ambiguous. The ends were cut back, 1 base at V and 6 bases at J, with 7 bases in the middle. The CDR3 runs 12 residues. Germline V gives CDR1 SQVTM, CDR2 ANQGSEA.

The chain links TRBV5-1 to TRBJ2-5, with TRBD1 identical over 9 bases. The ends lost 7 bases at V and 5 bases at J; junction bases unmatched: 3. Per germline, CDR1 SGHRS and CDR2 YFSETQ. This CDR3 is 12 amino acids long. The CDR3 region has the DNA TGCGCCAGCGGCGGGACAGGGGAGACCCAGTACTTC. This sequence encodes CASGGTGETQYF.

The gene calls are TRBV11-2 and TRBJ2-1, with a tentative D call TRBD1 (6 bases). With 0 bases removed from V and 3 bases from J, the gap between germline ends came to 9 bases. This CDR3 has 15 residues. The germline V gene encodes CDR1 SGHAT and CDR2 FQNNGV. The CDR3 nucleotides are TGTGCCAGCAGCTTAGACAGGGGTCGCTACAATGAGCAGTTCTTC. It yields the protein CASSLDRGRYNEQFF.

The chain couples TRBV7-9 to TRBJ1-3, with D unresolved. The V end was cut by 5 bases, the J end by 2 bases, with 13 bases between. The CDR3 is made up of 15 amino acids. Germline CDR1 and CDR2: SEHNR and FQNEAQ (reference sequence). The CDR3 reads CASSPLKGAGNTIYF. CDR3 sequence (DNA): TGTGCCAGCAGCCCTTTAAAGGGCGCTGGAAACACCATATATTTT.

This chain links TRBV11-2 with TRBJ2-7; TRBD2 might be the D (6 bases). V was clipped by 1 base and J by 2 bases, with 12 bases between them. The germline V gene encodes CDR1 SGHAT and CDR2 FQNNGV. This CDR3 region has 15 residues. This chain's CDR3 is CASSLAGGTPYEQYF. The CDR3 coding sequence is TGTGCCAGCAGCTTAGCCGGGGGAACCCCCTACGAGCAGTACTTC.

The gene calls are TRBV15 and TRBJ1-1; D perhaps matches TRBD1 (6 bases). CDR1 LNHNV and CDR2 YYDKDF come from the germline V gene (reference sequence). V lost 9 bases and J 1 base, leaving 15 bases between the germline ends. This CDR3 comprises 14 residues. The CDR3 loop is CATAKGHTNTEAFF. The CDR3 nucleotides read TGTGCCACTGCGAAGGGACATACGAACACTGAAGCTTTCTTT.

To note about this clone: Other nucleotide sequences in the sample specify the same CDR3. V usage is TRBV5-4 and J usage is TRBJ1-5; D is ambiguous. Trimming shortened V by 0 bases and J by 3 bases, and 7 bases separated the two germline ends. Germline CDR1 is SGHNT and CDR2 is YYREEE (reference sequence). CDR3 length: 14 residues. CDR3 region: CASSLAGDNQPQHF. CDR3 nucleotides: TGTGCCAGCAGCTTGGCTGGAGACAATCAGCCCCAGCATTTT.

The chain links TRBV7-2 to TRBJ2-1, with 7 bases fitting TRBD2. The germline gives CDR1 SGHTA, CDR2 FQGNSA. V shed 4 bases, J shed 5 bases, and the junction held 11 bases outside the gene matches. This CDR3 spans 16 amino acids. For the CDR3, the DNA is TGTGCCAGCAGCTGGGTGGGGCTAGCGGTAAACAATGAGCAGTTCTTC. It translates to CASSWVGLAVNNEQFF.

This clone was detected only once. This chain joins TRBV7-2 and TRBJ2-3; unclear D gene. This CDR3 has 15 residues. Germline V gene sequence: CDR1 SGHTA, CDR2 FQGNSA. Trimming shortened V by 2 bases and J by 0 bases, and 9 bases separated the two germline ends. The CDR3 DNA is TGTGCCAGCAGCTTAAGTGGTTTAAGCACAGATACGCAGTATTTT. Translation gives CASSLSGLSTDTQYF.

The chain's CDR3 is CASSPEGNYEQYF. The CDR3 coding sequence is TGCGCCAGCAGCCCCGAGGGAAACTACGAGCAGTACTTC. The chain uses TRBV5-1 and TRBJ2-7, with D tentatively TRBD2 (5 bases). CDR3 size: 13 residues. The ends were cut back, 4 bases at V and 3 bases at J, with 11 bases in the middle. Germline lookup yields CDR1 SGHRS and CDR2 YFSETQ.

This rearrangement joins TRBV5-1 to TRBJ2-7, with D hard to call. The CDR3 is made up of 11 amino acids. V was cut by 5 bases and J by 3 bases, with 6 bases left in between. Germline CDR1 and CDR2: SGHRS and YFSETQ. DNA of the CDR3: TGCGCCAGCAGAGACATCTACGAGCAGTACTTC. This sequence encodes CASRDIYEQYF.

This rearrangement joins TRBV28 to TRBJ2-5; 8 bases line up with TRBD1. With the DNA end fitting TRBJ2-7 better, the J assignment may be wrong. This CDR3 contains 13 residues. CDR1 is MDHEN, CDR2 SYDVKM, per germline. The CDR3 DNA reads TGTGCCAGCAGTTTTGCGGACAGGGACGAGCAGTACTTC. Its translation is CASSFADRDEQYF.

This clone was seen more than once but under ten times. The chain links TRBV5-1 to TRBJ2-7, with D possibly being TRBD1 (6 bases). The V end was cut by 2 bases, the J end by 2 bases, with 8 bases between. Germline CDR1 reads SGHRS; CDR2 reads YFSETQ. The CDR3 spans 13 residues. CDR3 sequence reads: CASSFDRTYEQYF. As DNA, the CDR3 is TGCGCCAGCAGCTTCGACAGGACCTACGAGCAGTACTTC.

J is TRBJ2-7 and V is TRBV7-2; D is uncertain. The V gene lost 7 bases and the J gene lost 1 base, with 11 bases spanning the gap. Per germline, CDR1 SGHTA and CDR2 FQGNSA. CDR3 length: 13 amino acids. In DNA, the CDR3 is TGTGCCAGCACCCATAGGAAATCCTACGAGCAGTACTTC. The encoded protein is CASTHRKSYEQYF.

The rearrangement uses TRBV28 and TRBJ1-1; TRBD1 matches 8 bases. CDR3 length equals 15 residues. Per the germline V gene, CDR1 is MDHEN and CDR2 is SYDVKM. J was trimmed by 0 bases and V by 6 bases; bases with no gene match: 6. The CDR3 region is CASSRNRGMNTEAFF. The CDR3, as DNA: TGTGCCAGCAGCCGGAACAGGGGGATGAACACTGAAGCTTTCTTT.

The chain couples TRBV30 to TRBJ2-7, with D possibly TRBD2 on 5 matching bases. V lost 5 bases and J 8 bases, leaving 16 bases between the germline ends. This CDR3 contains 12 residues. CDR1 and CDR2 from the germline V gene are GTSNPN and SVGIG (reference sequence). CDR3 in DNA: TGTGCCTGGGAGCAAGGGAGTTTCCAGCAGTACTTC. The encoded protein is CAWEQGSFQQYF.

The chain uses TRBV29-1 and TRBJ1-1, with 7 bases matching TRBD1. In germline, CDR1 is SQVTM, CDR2 ANQGSEA. Trimming took 1 base from V and 4 from J; bases not matched to a gene: 6. The CDR3 length is 14 residues. The CDR3 bases are TGCAGCGTTGAAGGAGGGGGCACAAGCACTGAAGCTTTCTTT. Translated, it gives CSVEGGGTSTEAFF.

Only one count was recorded for this clone. The chain is built from TRBV5-6 and TRBJ2-7; 8 bases fit TRBD2. This CDR3 contains 14 residues. J lost 4 bases, V lost 5 bases, and 8 bases had no gene match. The germline V gene encodes CDR1 SGHDT and CDR2 YYEEEE. As DNA, the CDR3 is TGTGCCAGCAGAGAGCGGGGGAAACATTACGAGCAGTACTTC. It is translated as CASRERGKHYEQYF.